In its sample, the clone carrying this TCR beta chain ranks as medium-sized. Time point defined: longitudinal time-point 2. This CDR3 spans 15 amino acids. The V gene lost 3 bases and the J gene lost 5 bases, with 19 bases spanning the gap. Per germline, CDR1 DFQATT and CDR2 SNEGSKA (reference sequence). One entry per CDR3 protein, called by TCRdb with MiXCR from the 5' RACE reads. Among tens of thousands of distinct CDR3 sequences listed, about 5% were seen once. This specimen belongs to a study of neurological immune-mediated disorders. The sample taken for sequencing was PBMCs. The sequence came from an older woman with multiple sclerosis. J is TRBJ1-2 and V is TRBV20-1, with a possible D match to TRBD1 (5 bases). The CDR3 DNA reads TGCAGTGCTAGTCCTTCAGGGCTTTCGTCTTATGGCTACACCTTC. Translating it yields CSASPSGLSSYGYTF.